The 21 T cell receptor beta chains in this list originate from one sample, sequenced in a study of vaccination and CD4 T cells after COVID-19. This sample's time point: late sampling 161 to 241 days after vaccination in three convalescent patients. The treatment here: roughly 10-day PBMC culture with coronavirus spike peptide pools or control peptides (ViraFEST assay). Scientists ran DNA taken from cultured CD4+ T cells through the Oncomine TCR Beta short-read assay for sequencing. A single record per CDR3 protein comes from TCRdb applying MiXCR to the PCR reads. The sample carries 20,000 to 30,000 distinct CDR3 sequences, around 28% recorded once. Their cognate antigens are unknown. The sample consisted of CD4+ T cells from blood, cultured in vitro, taken about 7 months after SARS-CoV-2 vaccination. The receptors shown here come from a human donor who had recovered from COVID-19.

The chain recombines TRBV5-5 with TRBJ2-3; maybe TRBD1 (6 bases). The germline V gene encodes CDR1 SGHKS and CDR2 YYEKEE (reference sequence). Deletions cut 4 bases from V and 4 bases from J, with 10 bases between. The CDR3 totals 13 residues. The CDR3: CASSQGLSDTQYF. The CDR3, as DNA: TGTGCCAGCAGCCAGGGGCTCTCAGATACGCAGTATTTT.

This clonotype was recorded a few times. The chain is built from TRBV7-9 and TRBJ1-2, with TRBD1 as a possible D gene (5 bases). Trimming stripped 1 base from V and 4 bases from J, with 13 bases between. Per the germline V gene, CDR1 is SEHNR and CDR2 is FQNEAQ (reference sequence). The CDR3 has 15 amino acids. In nucleotides, the CDR3 is TGTGCCAGCAGCTTAGATGGGGCTTTGGTCTATGGCTACACCTTC. Translated: CASSLDGALVYGYTF.

This clonotype was counted a few times. This chain links TRBV11-3 with TRBJ2-7; 7 bases fit TRBD2. V shed 4 bases and J 4 bases; nucleotides not matched to a gene: 4. The CDR3 runs 13 residues. Germline CDR1 is SGHNT and CDR2 is YENEEA. CDR3 region: CASSCPAGYEQYF. In DNA form, the CDR3 reads TGTGCCAGCAGCTGTCCAGCGGGATACGAGCAGTACTTC.

This rearrangement joins TRBV7-2 to TRBJ2-3; TRBD2 agrees at 14 bases. Germline CDR1 and CDR2: SGHTA and FQGNSA. The CDR3 is made up of 15 amino acids. The ends lost 5 bases at V and 8 bases at J; junction bases unmatched: 6. CDR3 region: CASSGGTSGSVTQYF. CDR3 DNA: TGTGCCAGCAGCGGCGGGACTAGCGGGAGTGTTACGCAGTATTTT.

V and J are TRBV7-9 and TRBJ2-6; either TRBD1 or TRBD2 may fit D (5 bases each). Germline assignment: CDR1 SEHNR and CDR2 FQNEAQ (reference sequence). Trimming stripped 5 bases from V and 0 bases from J, with 11 bases between. The CDR3 spans 16 residues. The CDR3 is CASSMGRNSGANVLTF. CDR3 sequence (DNA): TGTGCCAGCAGCATGGGACGCAACTCTGGGGCCAACGTCCTGACTTTC.

The J gene is TRBJ2-5, the V gene TRBV6-1, with unresolved D. The V end was cut by 1 base, the J end by 5 bases, with 11 bases between. The CDR3 contains 14 residues. Germline V gives CDR1 MNHNS, CDR2 SASEGT. The CDR3 region has the DNA TGTGCCAGCAGTGAAGGATCTAATGTGGAGACCCAGTACTTC. It translates to CASSEGSNVETQYF.

Relative to its sample, this clonotype is medium-sized. This chain connects TRBV6-5 to TRBJ1-1; D not certain. V lost 0 bases to trimming and J lost 4 bases, with 12 bases between them. This CDR3 has 15 amino acids. The germline CDR1 and CDR2 sequences are MNHEY and SVGAGI. This CDR3 is CASSYSRRAGTEAFF. The CDR3 bases are TGTGCCAGCAGTTACTCTCGGAGGGCGGGCACTGAAGCTTTCTTT.

This clonotype was detected only a few times. This chain joins TRBV7-2 and TRBJ2-5; 8 positions match TRBD2. The V segment lost 8 bases and the J segment 1 base; nucleotides outside the gene matches: 9. This CDR3 region has 15 residues. CDR1 and CDR2 from the germline V gene are SGHTA and FQGNSA. The CDR3 DNA reads as TGTGCCAGCGCCCTGGCACTAGCGGTCCAAGAGACCCAGTACTTC. Translation gives CASALALAVQETQYF.

This clonotype was seen a few times. The rearrangement joins TRBV20-1 to TRBJ2-2, with TRBD2 identical over 10 bases. The V gene end was trimmed by 0 bases and the J gene end by 6 bases; junction bases not matched to a gene: 7. Germline V gives CDR1 DFQATT, CDR2 SNEGSKA (reference sequence). There are 16 residues in the CDR3. The CDR3 region is CSARDLAGAYAGELFF. The CDR3 region has the DNA TGCAGTGCTAGAGATCTAGCGGGAGCGTATGCCGGGGAGCTGTTTTTT.

This clonotype was seen only a few times. The chain recombines TRBV28 with TRBJ1-1, with 7 positions matching TRBD1. From germline, CDR1 is MDHEN and CDR2 SYDVKM. The CDR3 covers 15 residues. V shed 6 bases and J 2 bases; nucleotides not matched to a gene: 9. CDR3 residues: CASSPVRGLNTEAFF. The CDR3 DNA follows: TGTGCCAGCAGCCCCGTGAGGGGGCTAAACACTGAAGCTTTCTTT.

V gene TRBV28 combines with J gene TRBJ2-4; the D is unclear. Trimming stripped 6 bases from V and 0 bases from J, with 15 bases between. The length of the CDR3 is 16 residues. CDR1 is MDHEN, CDR2 SYDVKM, per germline. The chain's CDR3 is CASRSPDGLAKNIQYF. Here the CDR3 DNA reads TGTGCCAGCAGGTCCCCGGACGGGCTAGCCAAAAACATTCAGTACTTC. The full variable domain, with the rest looked up from reference TRBV28 and TRBJ2-4, is DVKVTQSSRYLVKRTGEKVFLECVQDMDHENMFWYRQDPGLGLRLIYFSYDVKMKEKGDIPEGYSVSREKKERFSLILESASTNQTSMYLCASRSPDGLAKNIQYFGAGTRLSVL.

The chain is built from TRBV27 and TRBJ1-3; perhaps TRBD1 as D (5 bases). The V end was cut by 5 bases, the J end by 4 bases, with 9 bases between. Germline V gives CDR1 MNHEY, CDR2 SMNVEV (reference sequence). This CDR3 has 13 amino acids. CDR3: CASSAGPGNTIYF. The DNA for the CDR3 is TGTGCCAGCAGTGCGGGGCCCGGAAACACCATATATTTT.

V usage is TRBV7-3 and J usage is TRBJ2-2; D perhaps matches TRBD1 (5 bases). The CDR3 covers 14 residues. The V and J ends lost 4 bases and 8 bases respectively, with 14 bases between them. CDR1 is SGHTA and CDR2 is FQGTGA in the germline V gene. The CDR3 loop is CASSYRPSGGELFF. The CDR3 DNA follows: TGTGCCAGCAGCTACAGGCCCTCAGGGGGGGAGCTGTTTTTT.

The rearrangement links TRBV10-3 to TRBJ2-3; 9 bases are a match to TRBD1. The CDR3 runs 16 residues. The V gene end was trimmed by 0 bases and the J gene end by 2 bases; junction bases not matched to a gene: 3. Germline assignment: CDR1 ENHRY and CDR2 SYGVKD. CDR3 nucleotides: TGTGCCATCAGTGAGTCTACAGGGGGCTCCACAGATACGCAGTATTTT. Its protein is CAISESTGGSTDTQYF.

The chain combines TRBV7-9 with TRBJ1-1; weak D call: TRBD1 (5 bases). Trimming pared 2 bases from V and 4 bases from J, leaving 14 bases between. Germline V gene sequence: CDR1 SEHNR, CDR2 FQNEAQ (reference sequence). CDR3 size: 15 residues. The CDR3 sequence is CASSLFGRVGTEAFF. The CDR3 nucleotides are TGTGCCAGCAGCTTATTTGGCAGGGTGGGCACTGAAGCTTTCTTT. The variable domain in full, with the rest retrieved from reference TRBV7-9 and TRBJ1-1, is DTGVSQNPRHKITKRGQNVTFRCDPISEHNRLYWYRQTLGQGPEFLTYFQNEAQLEKSRLLSDRFSAERPKGSFSTLEIQRTEQGDSAMYLCASSLFGRVGTEAFFGQGTRLTVV.

The chain is built from TRBV27 and TRBJ2-7, with 7 bases matching TRBD2. The length of the CDR3 is 13 residues. The J segment lost 4 bases and the V segment lost 3 bases, leaving 3 bases of the junction unmatched. The germline V gene has CDR1 MNHEY and CDR2 SMNVEV (reference sequence). The CDR3 is CASSFSGGYEQYF. For the CDR3, the DNA is TGTGCCAGCAGTTTTTCGGGAGGTTACGAGCAGTACTTC.

This clonotype was picked up a small number of times. This chain uses TRBV7-9 with TRBJ2-7; D gene ambiguous. The CDR3 is 13 residues long. V lost 0 bases to trimming and J lost 4 bases, with 7 bases between them. Per the germline V gene, CDR1 is SEHNR and CDR2 is FQNEAQ (reference sequence). The CDR3 DNA reads as TGTGCCAGCAGCTTAGCAGCCAGTTACGAGCAGTACTTC. Amino acids: CASSLAASYEQYF.

The sample holds a few counts of this clonotype. V usage is TRBV27 and J usage is TRBJ2-3, with D unresolved. Germline V gives CDR1 MNHEY, CDR2 SMNVEV (reference sequence). The CDR3 loop spans 14 amino acids. Trimming took off 6 bases at V and 4 bases at J, with 14 bases between the two ends. CDR3 nucleotides: TGTGCCAGCAGGCTAACTACTACCGCAGATACGCAGTATTTT. This gives the protein CASRLTTTADTQYF.

This clonotype turned up a few times. This chain uses TRBV15 with TRBJ1-1; D unresolved. Deletions cut 2 bases from V and 0 bases from J, with 13 bases between. The CDR3 consists of 16 residues. Germline assignment: CDR1 LNHNV and CDR2 YYDKDF (reference sequence). The CDR3 region is CATSRLTGVMNTEAFF. The DNA of the CDR3 is TGTGCCACCAGCAGACTAACTGGGGTGATGAACACTGAAGCTTTCTTT.

V gene TRBV7-3 combines with J gene TRBJ1-1; D possibly corresponds to TRBD1 (6 bases). CDR1 is SGHTA, CDR2 FQGTGA, per germline. This CDR3 has 15 residues. V lost 5 bases and J 1 base, leaving 14 bases between the germline ends. The CDR3 region has the DNA TGTGCCAGCAGCAAACAGGGTTCCAGGAACACTGAAGCTTTCTTT. Amino acids: CASSKQGSRNTEAFF. Complete variable domain (other parts from reference TRBV7-3 and TRBJ1-1): GAGVSQTPSNKVTEKGKYVELRCDPISGHTALYWYRQSLGQGPEFLIYFQGTGAADDSGLPNDRFFAVRPEGSVSTLKIQRTERGDSAVYLCASSKQGSRNTEAFFGQGTRLTVV.

This chain uses TRBV28 with TRBJ2-1; 10 bases are a match to TRBD2. The V and J ends lost 8 bases and 3 bases, in that order; junction bases with no gene match: 4. The CDR3 loop spans 14 amino acids. The germline V gene has CDR1 MDHEN and CDR2 SYDVKM. The CDR3 spells CASRLAGSYNEQFF. In nucleotides, the CDR3 is TGTGCCAGCCGACTAGCGGGCAGCTACAATGAGCAGTTCTTC. The full variable domain, with the rest looked up from reference TRBV28 and TRBJ2-1, is DVKVTQSSRYLVKRTGEKVFLECVQDMDHENMFWYRQDPGLGLRLIYFSYDVKMKEKGDIPEGYSVSREKKERFSLILESASTNQTSMYLCASRLAGSYNEQFFGPGTRLTVL.